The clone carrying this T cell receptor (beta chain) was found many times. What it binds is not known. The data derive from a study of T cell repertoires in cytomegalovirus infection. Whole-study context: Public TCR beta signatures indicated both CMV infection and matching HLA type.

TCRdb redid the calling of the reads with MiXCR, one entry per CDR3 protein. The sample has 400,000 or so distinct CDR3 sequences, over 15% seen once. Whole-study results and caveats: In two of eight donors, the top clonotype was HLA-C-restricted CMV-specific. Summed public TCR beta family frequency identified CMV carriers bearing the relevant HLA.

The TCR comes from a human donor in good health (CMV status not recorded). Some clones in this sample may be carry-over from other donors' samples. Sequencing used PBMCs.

CDR3 sequence reads: CASSSPGRGTEAFF. CDR3 DNA: TGTGCCAGCAGCTCTCCCGGAAGGGGCACTGAAGCTTTCTTT. The chain is built from TRBV7-9 and TRBJ1-1; D is perhaps TRBD1 (5 bases). From germline, CDR1 is SEHNR and CDR2 FQNEAQ (reference sequence). The CDR3 covers 14 residues. V was pared by 4 bases and J by 4 bases, with 13 bases between.